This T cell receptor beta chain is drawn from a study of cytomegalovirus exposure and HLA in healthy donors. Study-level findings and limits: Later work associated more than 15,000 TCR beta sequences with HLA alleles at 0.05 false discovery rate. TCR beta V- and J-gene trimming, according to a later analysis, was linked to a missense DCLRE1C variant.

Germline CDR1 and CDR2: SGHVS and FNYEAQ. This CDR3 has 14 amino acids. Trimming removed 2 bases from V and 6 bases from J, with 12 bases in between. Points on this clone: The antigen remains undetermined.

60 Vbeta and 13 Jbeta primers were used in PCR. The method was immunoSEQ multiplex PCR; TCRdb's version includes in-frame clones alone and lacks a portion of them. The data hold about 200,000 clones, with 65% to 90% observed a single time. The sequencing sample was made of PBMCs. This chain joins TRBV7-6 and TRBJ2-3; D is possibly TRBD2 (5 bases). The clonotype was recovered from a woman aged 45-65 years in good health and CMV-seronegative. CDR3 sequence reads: CASSLLVSADTQYF. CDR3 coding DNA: TGTGCCAGCAGCTTATTGGTTAGCGCGGATACGCAGTATTTT.